The 4 T cell receptor beta chains in this list originate from one sample, sequenced in a study of shared clonotypes between healthy human individuals. Repertoires were generated with immunoSEQ multiplex PCR, while TCRdb's copy carries only in-frame clones and drops some. The sample records approximately 1.4 million clones, 98% being singletons. The sample taken for sequencing was naive CD4+ T cells sorted from blood. The subset here: CD45RA+ positively selected. Receptors were obtained from a man younger than 40 in good health.

For this clone: The same CDR3 also results from other DNA sequences found in this sample. The V and J genes are TRBV5-1 and TRBJ2-1, with 16 bases aligning to TRBD2. CDR1 is SGHRS, CDR2 YFSETQ, per germline. Germline trimming cut 2 bases from V and 7 bases from J; bases unmatched to any gene: 3. This CDR3 comprises 16 residues. As DNA, the CDR3 is TGCGCCAGCAGCTTAGCGGGACTAGCGGGAGGGAATGAGCAGTTCTTC. Amino acids: CASSLAGLAGGNEQFF.

The J gene is TRBJ2-1, the V gene TRBV5-1; the D call may be TRBD1 or TRBD2 (6 bases each). The CDR3 consists of 17 residues. The germline V gene has CDR1 SGHRS and CDR2 YFSETQ. V lost 0 bases and J 5 bases, leaving 18 bases between the germline ends. The CDR3 nucleotides are TGCGCCAGCAGCTTGGCGATACGACAGGCGGGGAACAATGAGCAGTTCTTC. Residues: CASSLAIRQAGNNEQFF.

This chain connects TRBV6-5 to TRBJ2-2; 8 positions match TRBD1. From germline, CDR1 is MNHEY and CDR2 SVGAGI. CDR3 size: 16 residues. The J segment lost 6 bases and the V segment lost 2 bases, leaving 8 bases of the junction unmatched. The CDR3 DNA is TGTGCCAGCAGTTACCATGGACAGGGTATCGCCGGGGAGCTGTTTTTT. As protein: CASSYHGQGIAGELFF.

V usage is TRBV2 and J usage is TRBJ1-2; D possibly corresponds to TRBD1 (5 bases). This CDR3 has 13 residues. The germline V gene has CDR1 SNHLY and CDR2 FYNNEI. Trimming stripped 6 bases from V and 8 bases from J, with 16 bases between. CDR3 nucleotides: TGTGCCAGCAGGGCCCTGGGGCAAGGCGGCTACACCTTC. Residues: CASRALGQGGYTF.